This TCR beta chain was retrieved from a study of OX40 agonist ivuxolimab in advanced cancers. About the research overall: The study gave patients intravenous ivuxolimab at 0.01 to 10 mg/kg every 2 weeks. Previous treatment with anti-PD-1, anti-PD-L1 or anti-CTLA-4 therapy was allowed; more than 35% had received some.

Study-level points and caveats: Partial responders at 0.1-3.0 mg/kg had among the lowest clonal expansion.

This clone was seen only once. Its matching antigen is unknown. The protocol was immunoSEQ multiplex PCR, while the TCRdb copy is restricted to in-frame clones and leaves out a portion. The sample includes under 65,000 clones, 80% to 90% of them seen just once. The CDR3 has 15 amino acids. The junction had 5 bases not matched to a gene; V was cut back by 4 bases and J by 2 bases. From germline, CDR1 is SGDLS and CDR2 YYNGEE. This sequence originates from an adult with an advanced solid tumor such as melanoma, head and neck, liver or kidney cancer. V is TRBV9 and J is TRBJ1-4; the match to TRBD1 covers 7 bases. The specimen was CD4+ or CD8+ T cells sorted from blood, collected in a trial of the OX40 agonist ivuxolimab. The CDR3 DNA sequence: TGTGCCAGCAGCCCAGGGGGGTCGACTAATGAAAAACTGTTTTTT. As protein: CASSPGGSTNEKLFF.